These 22 T cell receptor beta chains came from one sample sequenced in a study of Graves' ophthalmopathy and Graves' hyperthyroidism. Amplification from RNA transcripts yielded the TCR beta CDR3 regions. Amplification began with first-round RT-PCR using HTBI primers, then second-round multiplex PCR was performed. TCRdb passed the multiplex PCR reads through MiXCR, listing each CDR3 protein once. Of 200,000 to 250,000 distinct CDR3 sequences listed, around 45% were seen once; the top ten hold less than 60%. Sequencing was performed on peripheral blood. The receptors stem from an adult man with Graves' ophthalmopathy.

This chain joins TRBV19 and TRBJ1-2, with unresolved D. The CDR3 is made up of 12 amino acids. Trimming pared 8 bases from V and 8 bases from J, leaving 15 bases between. CDR1 is LNHDA and CDR2 is SQIVND in the germline V gene (reference sequence). The CDR3 sequence is CASDDGLIGYTF. The CDR3 region has the DNA TGTGCCAGTGACGACGGCCTGATAGGCTACACCTTC.

The CDR3 nucleotides are TGTGCCAGCAGCGTCCCGGGCCTCGTGGACGAGCAGTACTTC. As protein: CASSVPGLVDEQYF. The gene calls are TRBV7-2 and TRBJ2-7; no firm D call. Between the trimmed V and J ends, which lost 5 bases and 5 bases, there was a span of 16 bases. This CDR3 comprises 14 residues. Germline V gene data show CDR1 as SGHTA and CDR2 as FQGNSA.

This clonotype was seen many times. V is TRBV20-1 and J is TRBJ2-5; 10 bases match TRBD2. Per germline, CDR1 DFQATT and CDR2 SNEGSKA (reference sequence). This CDR3 has 18 residues. V lost 2 bases and J lost 1; bases outside the gene matches: 13. The CDR3 reads CSARHPGGTSAVQETQYF. In DNA, the CDR3 is TGCAGTGCTAGACACCCTGGCGGGACTAGCGCTGTCCAAGAGACCCAGTACTTC.

Remarks on this clonotype: This is likely a read error, given that the CDR3 carries no conserved phenylalanine or tryptophan at its end. The rearrangement joins TRBV24-1 to TRBJ2-7; weak D call: TRBD2 (5 bases). Germline V gene sequence: CDR1 KGHDR, CDR2 SFDVKD. CDR3 length equals 17 residues. The V gene lost 2 bases and the J gene lost 2 bases, with 18 bases spanning the gap. The CDR3 region is CATSDSSRPSWTYEQYL. Written as DNA, the CDR3 is TGTGCCACCAGTGATTCTAGCAGGCCTTCGTGGACCTACGAGCAGTACCTC.

The chain links TRBV2 to TRBJ2-5; 10 bases are shared with TRBD2. This CDR3 contains 15 residues. Unmatched junction bases numbered 10, after V lost 7 bases and J lost 5 bases. The V gene's germline CDR1 is SNHLY and CDR2 FYNNEI. CDR3: CASKFSGGSRETQYF. The CDR3 coding sequence is TGTGCCAGCAAGTTTAGCGGGGGGTCCAGGGAGACCCAGTACTTC.

This clonotype has more than one count but fewer than ten. This sequence joins TRBV29-1 and TRBJ2-7; D is possibly TRBD2 (6 bases). Germline V gene sequence: CDR1 SQVTM, CDR2 ANQGSEA. The CDR3 runs to 14 residues. V shed 4 bases and J shed 2 bases, with 15 bases lying between them. CDR3 nucleotide sequence: TGCAGCGTTGGACAGCCGGGACTTCCCTACGAGCAGTACTTC. Translated, it gives CSVGQPGLPYEQYF.

This clonotype was detected only a few times. The chain uses TRBV7-8 and TRBJ1-2, with 8 positions matching TRBD1. The length of the CDR3 is 15 residues. CDR1 and CDR2 from the germline V gene are SGHVS and FQNEAQ. J lost 3 bases, V lost 3 bases, and 6 bases had no gene match. CDR3 coding DNA: TGTGCCAGCAGCTTGGGACAGGTTCGTGACTATGGCTACACCTTC. Its translation: CASSLGQVRDYGYTF.

CDR3 DNA sequence: TGTGCCAGCAGCGGGGGGACTAGCGGGGGTGTTGACACTGAAGCTTTCTTT. This codes for CASSGGTSGGVDTEAFF. This chain links TRBV9 with TRBJ1-1, with a weak D call TRBD1 (5 bases). Looked up from germline, CDR1 is SGDLS and CDR2 is YYNGEE. The CDR3 is 17 residues long. V was clipped by 3 bases and J by 3 bases, with 21 bases between them.

The chain employs TRBV10-2 and TRBJ2-7, with 9 positions matching TRBD2. The length of the CDR3 is 15 residues. Germline V lookup: CDR1 WSHSY, CDR2 SAAADI. With V trimmed by 6 bases and J by 7 bases, 13 bases remained unmatched. CDR3 DNA sequence: TGCGCCAGCAGCCAAGTGGGACTAGCCGTGTTTGAGCAGTACTTC. Amino acid sequence: CASSQVGLAVFEQYF.

The genes are TRBV20-1 and TRBJ2-7, with 7 bases identical to TRBD1. CDR1 and CDR2 from the germline V gene are DFQATT and SNEGSKA (reference sequence). V was clipped by 0 bases and J by 5 bases; unmatched bases: 7. This CDR3 comprises 14 residues. The DNA for the CDR3 is TGCAGTGCTAGAGAATACGGCAGGGGGAACGAGCAGTACTTC. This translates into CSAREYGRGNEQYF.

This clonotype was seen repeatedly, ten times or more. The gene calls are TRBV10-3 and TRBJ2-7; 7 bases match TRBD2. The CDR3 spans 11 residues. The V gene end was trimmed by 6 bases and the J gene end by 7 bases; junction bases not matched to a gene: 3. The germline gives CDR1 ENHRY, CDR2 SYGVKD. The CDR3 region is CAISGGNEQYF. The CDR3 nucleotides read TGTGCCATCAGCGGGGGGAATGAGCAGTACTTC.

This sequence joins TRBV7-9 and TRBJ1-2, with 11 bases lining up with TRBD1. Unmatched junction bases numbered 10, after V lost 4 bases and J lost 6 bases. Looked up from germline, CDR1 is SEHNR and CDR2 is FQNEAQ (reference sequence). This CDR3 spans 16 amino acids. In DNA form, the CDR3 reads TGTGCCAGCAGCTCTCGGACAGGGGGCGAAAGGAATGGCTACACCTTC. Protein: CASSSRTGGERNGYTF.

The gene calls are TRBV2 and TRBJ1-5; 8 bases align to TRBD1. Unmatched junction bases numbered 11, after V lost 6 bases and J lost 10 bases. The CDR3 is 14 amino acids. Germline assignment: CDR1 SNHLY and CDR2 FYNNEI. The CDR3 loop reads CASSQGRGPLPQHF. The CDR3 DNA reads TGTGCCAGCAGCCAAGGCAGGGGGCCGCTTCCCCAGCATTTT.

V and J are TRBV13 and TRBJ2-7; D is ambiguous. Trimming stripped 6 bases from V and 7 bases from J, with 13 bases between. This CDR3 region has 12 residues. Germline loops: CDR1 PRHDT, CDR2 FYEKMQ (reference sequence). CDR3 region: CASRTDDDEQYF. The CDR3 bases are TGTGCCAGCAGAACTGACGATGATGAGCAGTACTTC.

This clonotype was counted ten times or more. The chain carries TRBV2 and TRBJ1-4; TRBD1 aligns across 7 bases. The V segment lost 6 bases and the J segment 2 bases; nucleotides outside the gene matches: 6. The germline CDR1 and CDR2 sequences are SNHLY and FYNNEI. CDR3 size: 15 residues. The CDR3 is CASRLTGVTNEKLFF. CDR3 DNA sequence: TGTGCCAGCAGGTTAACAGGGGTGACTAATGAAAAACTGTTTTTT.

The chain recombines TRBV20-1 with TRBJ2-5; D is ambiguous. V lost 6 bases, J lost 1 base, and 12 bases lay in between. Germline CDR1 and CDR2: DFQATT and SNEGSKA (reference sequence). The CDR3 covers 13 residues. Here the CDR3 reads CSAHASSQETQYF. The CDR3 nucleotides are TGCAGTGCCCATGCCTCGTCCCAAGAGACCCAGTACTTC.

This clonotype has a handful of counts. V usage is TRBV28 and J usage is TRBJ1-2; D not resolved. V lost 10 bases to trimming and J lost 0 bases, with 6 bases between them. The CDR3 loop spans 11 amino acids. Germline V gene data show CDR1 as MDHEN and CDR2 as SYDVKM. The CDR3 region is CAIGANYGYTF. In nucleotides, the CDR3 is TGTGCCATCGGTGCTAACTATGGCTACACCTTC.

This clonotype was seen more than once but under ten times. The CDR3 DNA reads TGTGCCAGCAGCTTGGTCGACACCCACTACGAGCAGTACTTC. It codes for CASSLVDTHYEQYF. This chain connects TRBV5-8 to TRBJ2-7; D call uncertain. The V gene's germline CDR1 is SGHTS and CDR2 YDEGEE. Trimming left V 0 bases short and J 3 bases short, with 10 bases between. The CDR3 covers 14 residues.

The chain combines TRBV10-2 with TRBJ2-7; 9 nucleotides agree with TRBD1. CDR1 and CDR2 from the germline V gene are WSHSY and SAAADI. V shed 6 bases and J 6 bases; nucleotides not matched to a gene: 9. This CDR3 spans 14 amino acids. The chain's CDR3 is CASRPQGAEVEQYF. The CDR3 nucleotides are TGCGCCAGCAGACCACAGGGGGCGGAGGTCGAGCAGTACTTC.

This clonotype was detected only a few times. This chain links TRBV7-3 with TRBJ2-7; D may be TRBD2 (6 bases). Trimming shortened V by 5 bases and J by 5 bases, and 10 bases separated the two germline ends. The CDR3 has 12 residues. Germline CDR1 and CDR2: SGHTA and FQGTGA. The CDR3 spells CASSKTSNEQYF. In nucleotides, the CDR3 is TGTGCCAGCAGCAAAACTAGCAACGAGCAGTACTTC. Together with reference TRBV7-3 and TRBJ2-7, the CDR3 gives the full variable domain: GAGVSQTPSNKVTEKGKYVELRCDPISGHTALYWYRQSLGQGPEFLIYFQGTGAADDSGLPNDRFFAVRPEGSVSTLKIQRTERGDSAVYLCASSKTSNEQYFGPGTRLTVT.

This clonotype was found once. The CDR3 DNA follows: TGTGCCAGCAGCCAATGGACAGGGTATAGAACTGAAGCTTTCTTT. It translates to CASSQWTGYRTEAFF. The V call is TRBV3-1, the J call TRBJ1-1; 8 positions match TRBD1. CDR1 LGHDT and CDR2 YNNKEL come from the germline V gene (reference sequence). Trimming at V came to 2 bases and at J to 5 bases, leaving 7 bases not matched to a gene. The CDR3 is made up of 15 amino acids.

The chain is built from TRBV9 and TRBJ1-6; maybe TRBD1 (6 bases). V was cut by 3 bases and J by 8 bases, with 12 bases left in between. Germline V gene data show CDR1 as SGDLS and CDR2 as YYNGEE. This CDR3 has 14 amino acids. Here the CDR3 DNA reads TGTGCCAGCAGCGGGGACACACTATATTCACCCCTCCACTTT. As protein: CASSGDTLYSPLHF.